Each of the 22 T cell receptor beta chains below was sequenced from the same sample in a study of regulatory T cells in long-lasting Graves disease. Documented time point: newly diagnosed GD, antithyroid drugs for less than 3 months. PBMCs provided the RNA from which the TCR library was made. Building the TCR beta libraries relied on iRepertoire HTBI primers, and CDR3 regions underwent Arm-PCR. TCRdb re-derived calls from the multiplex PCR reads in MiXCR, one entry per CDR3 protein. The repertoire consists of 350,000 to 500,000 distinct CDR3 sequences, with roughly 15% occurring once and the leading ten covering 9.5% to 12%. These data also featured in a second study, about T cells in Graves' hyperthyroidism and ophthalmopathy.

Sample: peripheral blood mononuclear cells (PBMCs), taken at new diagnosis, from a patient treated with antithyroid drugs. These receptors came from a young woman with Graves disease.

For this clonotype: Just one base apart from a much larger clone, this may be a read error. The chain joins TRBV7-9 to TRBJ1-1; D is uncertain. The CDR3 runs 15 residues. Germline V lookup: CDR1 SEHNR, CDR2 FQNEAQ (reference sequence). V lost 5 bases, J lost 0 bases, and 13 bases lay in between. This chain's CDR3 is CASSLDRSMNTEAFF. The CDR3 DNA reads TGTGCCAGCAGCCTAGATCGGTCAATGAACACTGAAGCTTTCTTT.

This clonotype was observed at least ten times. The chain employs TRBV20-1 and TRBJ2-3; D perhaps matches TRBD2 (5 bases). The CDR3 is 13 amino acids. With 2 bases removed from V and 10 bases from J, the gap between germline ends came to 16 bases. Germline assignment: CDR1 DFQATT and CDR2 SNEGSKA (reference sequence). The chain's CDR3 is CSARQEEGLAQYF. The CDR3 nucleotides are TGCAGTGCTAGACAAGAAGAGGGCTTGGCGCAGTATTTT.

This chain uses TRBV15 with TRBJ2-1; 10 bases agree with TRBD2. CDR1 and CDR2 (germline): LNHNV, YYDKDF (reference sequence). With V trimmed by 2 bases and J by 6 bases, 7 bases remained unmatched. The CDR3 is 16 amino acids. The CDR3 reads CATSRKREGPSNEQFF. The CDR3 region has the DNA TGTGCCACCAGCAGAAAGCGGGAGGGCCCTTCCAATGAGCAGTTCTTC.

This clonotype was seen ten or more times. The chain couples TRBV7-8 to TRBJ2-7; no firm D call. This CDR3 region has 14 residues. In germline, CDR1 is SGHVS, CDR2 FQNEAQ. V shed 1 base and J shed 2 bases, with 9 bases lying between them. CDR3 sequence reads: CASSLVHGAYEQYF. For the CDR3, the DNA is TGTGCCAGCAGCTTAGTACATGGGGCCTACGAGCAGTACTTC.

The chain links TRBV10-3 to TRBJ1-5; D remains ambiguous. CDR1 ENHRY and CDR2 SYGVKD come from the germline V gene. V was clipped by 0 bases and J by 3 bases, with 9 bases between them. This CDR3 contains 15 residues. CDR3 sequence: CAISESVGYNQPQHF. The CDR3 nucleotides read TGTGCCATCAGTGAGTCGGTGGGGTACAATCAGCCCCAGCATTTT.

This clonotype was counted a few times. The V call is TRBV5-1, the J call TRBJ2-5; possibly TRBD1 for D (6 bases). The V gene lost 0 bases and the J gene lost 5 bases, with 11 bases spanning the gap. The CDR3 spans 14 residues. Germline CDR1 and CDR2: SGHRS and YFSETQ. The CDR3, as DNA: TGCGCCAGCAGCTTGGTAGGGGGAGACGAGACCCAGTACTTC. Translated, it gives CASSLVGGDETQYF.

This clonotype was seen many times. V gene TRBV28 combines with J gene TRBJ2-1; D is perhaps TRBD2 (5 bases). The CDR3 covers 16 residues. V dropped 3 bases and J dropped 0 bases, with 12 bases sitting between them. Germline CDR1 MDHEN, CDR2 SYDVKM. CDR3: CASSFRGPSSYNEQFF. CDR3 in DNA: TGTGCCAGCAGTTTTCGCGGGCCGAGCTCCTACAATGAGCAGTTCTTC.

In its sample, this clonotype was seen many times. The chain uses TRBV28 and TRBJ2-1; 8 positions match TRBD2. From germline, CDR1 is MDHEN and CDR2 SYDVKM. This CDR3 has 18 residues. V gave up 5 bases and J gave up 5 bases; unmatched junction bases: 17. The CDR3 loop reads CASSVGSEAGENDNEQFF. DNA for the CDR3: TGTGCCAGCAGTGTAGGGTCCGAAGCGGGAGAAAACGACAATGAGCAGTTCTTC.

This clonotype was picked up many times. CDR3 loop: CASSYRLAGGNSYNEQFF. CDR3 nucleotides: TGTGCCAGCAGTTACCGACTAGCGGGAGGAAACTCCTACAATGAGCAGTTCTTC. This chain connects TRBV6-2 or TRBV6-3 to TRBJ2-1; 13 nucleotides agree with TRBD2. There are 18 residues in the CDR3. The junction had 4 bases not matched to a gene; V was cut back by 2 bases and J by 0 bases. Germline V gene lookup returns CDR1 MNHEY and CDR2 SVGEGT.

The rearrangement joins TRBV24-1 to TRBJ2-5; D gene unclear. CDR3 length: 13 amino acids. Looked up from germline, CDR1 is KGHDR and CDR2 is SFDVKD. Trimming removed 3 bases at V and 5 bases at J, with 9 bases between. CDR3 in amino acids: CATSDTEMETQYF. CDR3 DNA sequence: TGTGCCACCAGTGATACCGAGATGGAGACCCAGTACTTC.

The sample holds many counts of this clonotype. The chain recombines TRBV5-1 with TRBJ2-5; D is unresolved. Germline V gene data show CDR1 as SGHRS and CDR2 as YFSETQ. V dropped 0 bases and J dropped 0 bases, with 6 bases sitting between them. This CDR3 is built from 14 residues. The DNA of the CDR3 is TGCGCCAGCAGCTTGGTGGGGAACCAAGAGACCCAGTACTTC. Its protein product is CASSLVGNQETQYF.

There are many counts of this clonotype. The gene calls are TRBV13 and TRBJ1-6; D might be TRBD1 (5 bases). This CDR3 region has 13 residues. V dropped 4 bases and J dropped 7 bases, with 8 bases sitting between them. Germline CDR1 PRHDT, CDR2 FYEKMQ (reference sequence). For the CDR3, the DNA is TGTGCCAGCAGCTGGGGACTAAATTCACCCCTCCACTTT. Its translation: CASSWGLNSPLHF.

This clonotype was counted only a few times. The V and J genes are TRBV7-9 and TRBJ2-7, with D unresolved. The V end lost 4 bases, the J end lost 1 base, and 14 bases lay between the germline ends. CDR3 length equals 15 residues. Germline lookup yields CDR1 SEHNR and CDR2 FQNEAQ (reference sequence). DNA of the CDR3: TGTGCCAGCAGCTCTCCTGGGAAGGAGTCCTACGAGCAGTACTTC. Translating it yields CASSSPGKESYEQYF. Full variable domain (rest looked up from reference TRBV7-9 and TRBJ2-7): DTGVSQNPRHKITKRGQNVTFRCDPISEHNRLYWYRQTLGQGPEFLTYFQNEAQLEKSRLLSDRFSAERPKGSFSTLEIQRTEQGDSAMYLCASSSPGKESYEQYFGPGTRLTVT.

The J gene is TRBJ2-5, the V gene TRBV24-1; 7 nucleotides align to TRBD1. The CDR3 contains 14 residues. J lost 5 bases, V lost 8 bases, and 10 bases had no gene match. In germline, CDR1 is KGHDR, CDR2 SFDVKD. The CDR3 loop reads CATKSGQGDETQYF. In DNA, the CDR3 is TGTGCCACCAAGAGCGGTCAGGGGGATGAGACCCAGTACTTC.

At least ten counts were recorded for this clonotype. This rearrangement joins TRBV28 to TRBJ1-1; no clear D. Looked up from germline, CDR1 is MDHEN and CDR2 is SYDVKM. The CDR3 has 13 residues. Trimming took off 6 bases at V and 3 bases at J, with 11 bases between the two ends. The CDR3 sequence is CASSTVEYTEAFF. CDR3 coding DNA: TGTGCCAGCAGCACGGTGGAGTACACTGAAGCTTTCTTT.

This clonotype was found many times. This sequence joins TRBV28 and TRBJ2-7; 10 bases agree with TRBD2. The germline V gene has CDR1 MDHEN and CDR2 SYDVKM. This CDR3 comprises 13 residues. V shed 6 bases, J shed 3 bases, and the junction held 2 bases outside the gene matches. CDR3 sequence reads: CASRLAGGYEQYF. The CDR3 DNA reads TGTGCCAGCAGGTTAGCGGGAGGCTACGAGCAGTACTTC.

This clonotype was seen only a few times. This chain uses TRBV10-3 with TRBJ1-5, with 7 nucleotides matching TRBD1. Germline lookup yields CDR1 ENHRY and CDR2 SYGVKD. V trimming: 0 bases; J trimming: 4 bases; junction bases outside the gene matches: 3. There are 15 residues in the CDR3. This CDR3 reads CAISESGQPNQPQHF. The CDR3 region has the DNA TGTGCCATCAGTGAGTCGGGACAGCCAAATCAGCCCCAGCATTTT.

This clonotype was seen many times. V and J are TRBV20-1 and TRBJ2-7; 9 bases are a match to TRBD1. This CDR3 region has 14 residues. Trimming cost V 3 bases and J 2 bases; bases outside gene matches: 5. From germline, CDR1 is DFQATT and CDR2 SNEGSKA (reference sequence). The DNA for the CDR3 is TGCAGTGCTAGTCGGGACAGGGCGACCTACGAGCAGTACTTC. Its protein product is CSASRDRATYEQYF.

This clonotype was detected many times. This sequence joins TRBV18 and TRBJ1-1; possible D gene TRBD1, 6 bases. The germline V gene encodes CDR1 KGHSH and CDR2 LQKENI. The CDR3 extends over 13 amino acids. Trimming left V 5 bases short and J 7 bases short, with 14 bases between. The CDR3 is CASSGAGEREAFF. The CDR3, as DNA: TGTGCCAGCTCAGGGGCAGGGGAGCGTGAAGCTTTCTTT.

This clonotype was counted ten times or more. The rearrangement uses TRBV28 and TRBJ2-1, with 7 bases identical to TRBD2. This CDR3 has 15 amino acids. The junction had 9 bases not matched to a gene; V was cut back by 2 bases and J by 8 bases. CDR1 is MDHEN, CDR2 SYDVKM, per germline. The CDR3 bases are TGTGCCAGCAGTTTAGGCGGGAGAGGGCGGGATGAGCAGTTCTTC. Its protein is CASSLGGRGRDEQFF.

This clonotype was picked up many times. The chain is built from TRBV20-1 and TRBJ2-5, with unresolved D. Trimming pared 6 bases from V and 8 bases from J, leaving 10 bases between. The CDR3 runs to 10 residues. The germline CDR1 and CDR2 sequences are DFQATT and SNEGSKA (reference sequence). CDR3 bases: TGCAGTGCCAGCGTAGTCACCCAGTACTTC. Protein: CSASVVTQYF.

This clonotype was recorded at least ten times. The chain employs TRBV6-1 and TRBJ1-1; no definite D call. Germline values: CDR1 MNHNS, CDR2 SASEGT. V was pared by 5 bases and J by 1 base, with 11 bases between. The CDR3 runs 14 residues. In nucleotides, the CDR3 is TGTGCCAGCAGTCGATCCGGAACGAACACTGAAGCTTTCTTT. Its translation is CASSRSGTNTEAFF.